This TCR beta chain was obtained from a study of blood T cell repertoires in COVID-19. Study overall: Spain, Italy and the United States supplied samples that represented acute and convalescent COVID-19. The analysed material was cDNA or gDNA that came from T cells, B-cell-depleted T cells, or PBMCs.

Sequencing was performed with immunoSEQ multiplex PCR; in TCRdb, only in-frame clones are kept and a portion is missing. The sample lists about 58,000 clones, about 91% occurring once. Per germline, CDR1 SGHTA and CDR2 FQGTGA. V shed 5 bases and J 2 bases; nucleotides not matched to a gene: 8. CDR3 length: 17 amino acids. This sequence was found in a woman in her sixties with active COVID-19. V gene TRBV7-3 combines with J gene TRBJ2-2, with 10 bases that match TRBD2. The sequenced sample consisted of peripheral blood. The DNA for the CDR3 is TGTGCCAGCAGCCGGGGGCTAGCGGGGGCAAACACCGGGGAGCTGTTTTTT. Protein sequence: CASSRGLAGANTGELFF.